One and the same sample provided the 5 T cell receptor beta chains below, sequenced in a study of regulatory T cells in long-lasting Graves disease. The time point denotes: persistent/refractory GD, antithyroid drugs over 5 years with positive TRAb. Extracted RNA from PBMCs served as the source of the TCR library. Through Arm-PCR of CDR3 regions and iRepertoire HTBI primers, TCR beta libraries were built. TCRdb recomputed calls from the multiplex PCR reads with MiXCR, one row per CDR3 protein. This table holds 350,000 to 500,000 distinct CDR3 sequences, roughly a fifth found once. The material sequenced was peripheral blood mononuclear cells (PBMCs), taken when the disease was refractory, from a patient treated with antithyroid drugs. Source of these receptors: a female donor with Graves disease.

This clonotype was seen at least ten times. The chain links TRBV28 to TRBJ2-7; maybe TRBD1 (6 bases). CDR1 and CDR2 from the germline V gene are MDHEN and SYDVKM. The CDR3 has 14 amino acids. Trimming removed 3 bases from V and 3 bases from J, with 12 bases in between. This CDR3 is CASSFFARGYEQYF. CDR3 nucleotides: TGTGCCAGCAGTTTTTTCGCCAGGGGCTACGAGCAGTACTTC.

Only a few counts were recorded for this clonotype. The rearrangement uses TRBV6-1 and TRBJ1-3; D ambiguous. Germline assignment: CDR1 MNHNS and CDR2 SASEGT. Trimming cost V 5 bases and J 1 base, with 9 bases left between them. The CDR3 spans 14 residues. The CDR3 loop reads CASSLWSSGNTIYF. DNA for the CDR3: TGTGCCAGCAGTCTTTGGTCTTCTGGAAACACCATATATTTT.

About this clonotype: This may come from a read error, since a much larger clone is one base off. The CDR3 ends on some other residue instead of the conserved phenylalanine or tryptophan, so this is likely a read error. The J gene is TRBJ1-1, the V gene TRBV7-9; D is perhaps TRBD1 (6 bases). V gave up 3 bases and J gave up 0 bases, with 17 bases separating them. Germline lookup yields CDR1 SEHNR and CDR2 FQNEAQ (reference sequence). CDR3 length: 17 amino acids. DNA of the CDR3: TGTGCCAGCAGCTTGGGAGTTAGGACAGACATGAACACTGAAGCTTTCTAT. It codes for CASSLGVRTDMNTEAFY.

This clonotype appeared many times. The J gene is TRBJ2-7, the V gene TRBV29-1, with D hard to call. The CDR3 is made up of 13 amino acids. The V and J ends lost 4 bases and 3 bases respectively, with 13 bases between them. CDR1 is SQVTM and CDR2 is ANQGSEA in the germline V gene. The CDR3 DNA is TGCAGCGTTGCGCGCCAGAGCCGCTACGAGCAGTACTTC. Protein sequence: CSVARQSRYEQYF.

In the case of this clonotype: One junction end disagrees with the germline gene, perhaps due to a read error. V and J are TRBV5-1 and TRBJ2-7; a weak D match, TRBD1 (6 bases). The CDR3 loop spans 14 amino acids. From germline, CDR1 is SGHRS and CDR2 YFSETQ. This chain's CDR3 is CASSLGGDSYEQYF. The CDR3 region has the DNA TGTGCCAGCAGCTTAGGGGGAGATTCCTACGAGCAGTACTTC.